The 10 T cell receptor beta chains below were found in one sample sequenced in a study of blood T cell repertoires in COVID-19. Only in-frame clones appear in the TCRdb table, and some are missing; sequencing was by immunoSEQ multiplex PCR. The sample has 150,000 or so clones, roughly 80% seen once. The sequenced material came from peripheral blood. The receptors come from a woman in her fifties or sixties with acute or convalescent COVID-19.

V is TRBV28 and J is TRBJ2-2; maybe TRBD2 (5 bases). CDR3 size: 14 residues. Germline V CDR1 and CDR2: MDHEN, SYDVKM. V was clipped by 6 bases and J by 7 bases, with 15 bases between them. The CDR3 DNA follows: TGTGCCAGCAGCTTGGACTCGATATTCGGGGAGCTGTTTTTT. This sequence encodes CASSLDSIFGELFF.

The CDR3 region is CASSFSTGVAGELFF. In nucleotides, the CDR3 is TGTGCCAGCAGCTTTTCAACAGGGGTGGCCGGGGAGCTGTTTTTT. V gene TRBV11-1 combines with J gene TRBJ2-2, with 7 nucleotides matching TRBD1. Germline CDR1 and CDR2: SGHAT and FQDESV (reference sequence). The CDR3 extends over 15 amino acids. V lost 3 bases, J lost 6 bases, and 7 bases stayed unmatched. Drawing the rest from reference TRBV11-1 and TRBJ2-2, the complete variable domain is EAEVAQSPRYKITEKSQAVAFWCDPISGHATLYWYRQILGQGPELLVQFQDESVVDDSQLPKDRFSAERLKGVDSTLKIQPAELGDSAMYLCASSFSTGVAGELFFGEGSRLTVL.

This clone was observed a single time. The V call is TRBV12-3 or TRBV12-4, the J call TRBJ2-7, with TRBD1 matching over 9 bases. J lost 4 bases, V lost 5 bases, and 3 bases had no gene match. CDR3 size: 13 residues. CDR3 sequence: CASSADRGYEQYF. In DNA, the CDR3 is TGTGCCAGCAGTGCAGACAGGGGGTACGAGCAGTACTTC.

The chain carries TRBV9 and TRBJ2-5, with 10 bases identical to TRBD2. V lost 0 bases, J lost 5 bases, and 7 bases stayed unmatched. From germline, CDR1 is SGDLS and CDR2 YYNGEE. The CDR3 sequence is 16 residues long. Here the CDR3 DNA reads TGTGCCAGCAGCGTAGCCCCTAGCGGGAGCCGGGAGACCCAGTACTTC. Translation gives CASSVAPSGSRETQYF.

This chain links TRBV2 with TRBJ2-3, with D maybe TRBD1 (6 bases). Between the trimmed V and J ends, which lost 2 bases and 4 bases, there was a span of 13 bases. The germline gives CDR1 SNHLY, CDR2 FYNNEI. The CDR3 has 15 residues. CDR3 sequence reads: CASSERDTPSDTQYF. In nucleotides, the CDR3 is TGTGCCAGCAGTGAACGGGACACTCCATCAGATACGCAGTATTTT.

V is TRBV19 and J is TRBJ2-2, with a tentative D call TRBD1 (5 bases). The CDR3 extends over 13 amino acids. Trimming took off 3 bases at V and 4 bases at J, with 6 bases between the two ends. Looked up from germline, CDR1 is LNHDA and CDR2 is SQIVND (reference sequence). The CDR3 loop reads CASSIQGTGELFF. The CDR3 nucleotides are TGTGCCAGTAGTATCCAGGGCACCGGGGAGCTGTTTTTT. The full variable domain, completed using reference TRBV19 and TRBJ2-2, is DGGITQSPKYLFRKEGQNVTLSCEQNLNHDAMYWYRQDPGQGLRLIYYSQIVNDFQKGDIAEGYSVSREKKESFPLTVTSAQKNPTAFYLCASSIQGTGELFFGEGSRLTVL.

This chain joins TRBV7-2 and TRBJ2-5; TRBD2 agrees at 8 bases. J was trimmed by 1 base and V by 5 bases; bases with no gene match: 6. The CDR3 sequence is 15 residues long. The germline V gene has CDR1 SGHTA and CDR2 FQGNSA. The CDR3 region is CASSRGGGGQETQYF. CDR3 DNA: TGTGCCAGCAGCCGGGGGGGTGGGGGCCAAGAGACCCAGTACTTC.

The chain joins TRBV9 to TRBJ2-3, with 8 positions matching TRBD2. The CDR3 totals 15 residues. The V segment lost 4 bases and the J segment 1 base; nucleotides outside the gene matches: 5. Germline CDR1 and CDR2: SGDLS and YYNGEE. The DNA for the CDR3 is TGTGCCAGCAGCATTTCGACTAGCGGCACAGATACGCAGTATTTT. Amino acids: CASSISTSGTDTQYF.

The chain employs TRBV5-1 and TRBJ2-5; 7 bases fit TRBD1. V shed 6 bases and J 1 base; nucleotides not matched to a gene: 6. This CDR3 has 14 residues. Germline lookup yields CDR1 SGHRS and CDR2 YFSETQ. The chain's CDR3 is CASTRDSIQETQYF. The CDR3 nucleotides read TGCGCCAGCACAAGGGACAGCATCCAAGAGACCCAGTACTTC.

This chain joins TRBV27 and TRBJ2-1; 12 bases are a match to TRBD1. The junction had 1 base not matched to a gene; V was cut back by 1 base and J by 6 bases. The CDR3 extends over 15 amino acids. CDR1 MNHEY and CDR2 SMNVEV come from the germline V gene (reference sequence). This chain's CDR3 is CASSLWDRGLNEQFF. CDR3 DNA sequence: TGTGCCAGCAGTTTATGGGACAGGGGGCTCAATGAGCAGTTCTTC.